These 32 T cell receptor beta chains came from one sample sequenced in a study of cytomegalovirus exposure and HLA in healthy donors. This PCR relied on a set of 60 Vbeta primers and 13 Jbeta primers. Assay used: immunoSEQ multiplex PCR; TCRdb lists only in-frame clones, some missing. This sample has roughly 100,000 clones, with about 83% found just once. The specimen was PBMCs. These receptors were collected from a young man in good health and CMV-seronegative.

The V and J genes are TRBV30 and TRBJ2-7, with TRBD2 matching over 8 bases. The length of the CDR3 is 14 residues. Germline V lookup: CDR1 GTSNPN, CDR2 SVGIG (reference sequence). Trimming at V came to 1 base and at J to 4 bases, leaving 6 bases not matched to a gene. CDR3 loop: CAWSAGTSFYEQYF. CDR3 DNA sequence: TGTGCCTGGAGTGCCGGGACTAGTTTTTACGAGCAGTACTTC.

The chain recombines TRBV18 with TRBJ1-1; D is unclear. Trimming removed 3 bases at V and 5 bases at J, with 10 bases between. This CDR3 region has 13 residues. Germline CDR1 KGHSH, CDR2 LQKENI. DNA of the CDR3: TGTGCCAGCTCACCGATCCCGAGGACTGAAGCTTTCTTT. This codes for CASSPIPRTEAFF.

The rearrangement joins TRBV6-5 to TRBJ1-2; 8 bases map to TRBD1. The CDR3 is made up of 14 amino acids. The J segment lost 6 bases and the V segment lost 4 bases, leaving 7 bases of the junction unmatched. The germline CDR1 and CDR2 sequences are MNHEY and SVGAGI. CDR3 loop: CASSFEGTGDGYTF. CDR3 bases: TGTGCCAGCAGTTTTGAGGGGACAGGAGATGGCTACACCTTC.

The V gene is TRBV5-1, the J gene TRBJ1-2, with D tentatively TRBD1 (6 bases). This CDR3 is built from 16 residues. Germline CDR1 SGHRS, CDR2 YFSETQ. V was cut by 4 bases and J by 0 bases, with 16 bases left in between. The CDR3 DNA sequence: TGCGCCAGCAGCCAGGACAGCTCGTCGACTAACTATGGCTACACCTTC. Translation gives CASSQDSSSTNYGYTF.

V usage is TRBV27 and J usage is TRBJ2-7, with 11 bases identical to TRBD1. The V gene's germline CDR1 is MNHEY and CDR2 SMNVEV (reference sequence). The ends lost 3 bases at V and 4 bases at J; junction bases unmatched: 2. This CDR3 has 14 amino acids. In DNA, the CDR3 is TGTGCCAGCAGTTTGGACAGGGGGCAATACGAGCAGTACTTC. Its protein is CASSLDRGQYEQYF.

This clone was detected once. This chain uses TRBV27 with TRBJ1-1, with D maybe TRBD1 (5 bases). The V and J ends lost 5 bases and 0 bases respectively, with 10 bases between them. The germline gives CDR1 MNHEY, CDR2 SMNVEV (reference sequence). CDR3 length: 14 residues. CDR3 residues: CASSSRAVNTEAFF. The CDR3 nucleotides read TGTGCCAGCAGTAGCAGGGCAGTGAACACTGAAGCTTTCTTT.

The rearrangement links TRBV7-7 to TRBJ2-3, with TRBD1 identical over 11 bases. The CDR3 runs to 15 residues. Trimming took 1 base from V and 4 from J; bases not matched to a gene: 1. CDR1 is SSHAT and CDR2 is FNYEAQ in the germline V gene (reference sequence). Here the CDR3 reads CASSLGTGGADTQYF. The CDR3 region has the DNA TGTGCCAGCAGCTTAGGGACAGGGGGCGCAGATACGCAGTATTTT.

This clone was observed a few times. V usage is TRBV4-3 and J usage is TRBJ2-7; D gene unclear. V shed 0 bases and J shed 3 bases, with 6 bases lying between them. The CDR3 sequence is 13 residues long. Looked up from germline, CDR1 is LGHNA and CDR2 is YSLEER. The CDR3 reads CASSQDHSYEQYF. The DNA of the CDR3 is TGCGCCAGCAGCCAAGATCATAGCTACGAGCAGTACTTC.

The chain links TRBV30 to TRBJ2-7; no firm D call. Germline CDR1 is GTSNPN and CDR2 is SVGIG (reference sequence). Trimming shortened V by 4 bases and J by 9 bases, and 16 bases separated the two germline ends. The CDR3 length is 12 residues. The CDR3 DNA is TGTGCCTGGACCTCAGGAAAGCAAGGGCAGTACTTC. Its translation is CAWTSGKQGQYF.

This CDR3 reads CASSSTGTSESFTQYF. CDR3 DNA sequence: TGTGCCAGCAGCTCAACCGGGACTAGCGAGTCTTTTACGCAGTATTTT. The gene calls are TRBV7-3 and TRBJ2-3; 10 positions match TRBD2. J gave up 8 bases and V 4 bases, and 12 bases lay outside the gene matches. This CDR3 is built from 16 residues. The V gene's germline CDR1 is SGHTA and CDR2 FQGTGA.

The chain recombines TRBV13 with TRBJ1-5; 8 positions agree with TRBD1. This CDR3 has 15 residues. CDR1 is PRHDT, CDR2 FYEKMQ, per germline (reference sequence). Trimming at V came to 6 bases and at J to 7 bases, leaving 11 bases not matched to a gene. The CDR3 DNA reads TGTGCCAGCAGTCCATCAGGGGGCGTAAACCAGCCCCAGCATTTT. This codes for CASSPSGGVNQPQHF.

For the CDR3, the DNA is TGTGCCAGTACTCAGACAGGGGGCTCCTACGAGCAGTACTTC. Translating gives CASTQTGGSYEQYF. The rearrangement joins TRBV19 to TRBJ2-7; 9 bases align to TRBD1. The junction had 4 bases not matched to a gene; V was cut back by 7 bases and J by 0 bases. Germline V gene lookup returns CDR1 LNHDA and CDR2 SQIVND (reference sequence). The CDR3 is made up of 14 amino acids.

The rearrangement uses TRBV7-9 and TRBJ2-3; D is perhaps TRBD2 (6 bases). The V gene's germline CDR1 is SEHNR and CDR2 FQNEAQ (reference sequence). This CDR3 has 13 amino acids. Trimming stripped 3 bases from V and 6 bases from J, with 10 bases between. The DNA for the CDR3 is TGTGCCAGCAGCTTGGAGGGAGACGATACGCAGTATTTT. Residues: CASSLEGDDTQYF.

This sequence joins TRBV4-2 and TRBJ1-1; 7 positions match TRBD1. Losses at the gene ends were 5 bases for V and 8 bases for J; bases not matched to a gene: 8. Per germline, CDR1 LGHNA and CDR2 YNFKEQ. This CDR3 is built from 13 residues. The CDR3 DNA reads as TGTGCCAGCAGCTTGGGAGAGGACAGGGAAGCTTTCTTT. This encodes CASSLGEDREAFF.

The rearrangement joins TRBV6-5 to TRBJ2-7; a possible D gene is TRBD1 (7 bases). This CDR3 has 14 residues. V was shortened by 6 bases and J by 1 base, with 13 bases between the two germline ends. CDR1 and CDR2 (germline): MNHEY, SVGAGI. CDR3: CASRWGDRSYEQYF. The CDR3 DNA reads TGTGCCAGCAGGTGGGGGGACAGATCCTACGAGCAGTACTTC.

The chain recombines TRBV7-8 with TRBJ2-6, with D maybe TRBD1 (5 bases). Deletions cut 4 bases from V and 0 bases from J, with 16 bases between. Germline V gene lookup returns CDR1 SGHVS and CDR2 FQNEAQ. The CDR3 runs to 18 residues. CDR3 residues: CASSSRSPDSSGANVLTF. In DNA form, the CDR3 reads TGTGCCAGCAGCTCAAGATCCCCCGACAGCTCTGGGGCCAACGTCCTGACTTTC.

CDR3 loop: CASSPRDSLSYEQYF. CDR3 nucleotide sequence: TGTGCCAGCAGTCCGAGGGACAGTCTATCCTACGAGCAGTACTTC. This sequence joins TRBV27 and TRBJ2-7; 7 positions match TRBD1. The germline V gene encodes CDR1 MNHEY and CDR2 SMNVEV (reference sequence). V lost 5 bases and J lost 1; bases outside the gene matches: 8. This CDR3 region has 15 residues.

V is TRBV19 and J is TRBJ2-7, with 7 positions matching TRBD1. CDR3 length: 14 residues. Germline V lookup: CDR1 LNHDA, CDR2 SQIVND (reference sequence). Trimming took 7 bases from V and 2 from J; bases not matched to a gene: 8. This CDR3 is CASTPGQRTYEQYF. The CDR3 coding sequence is TGTGCCAGTACTCCGGGACAGCGTACCTACGAGCAGTACTTC.

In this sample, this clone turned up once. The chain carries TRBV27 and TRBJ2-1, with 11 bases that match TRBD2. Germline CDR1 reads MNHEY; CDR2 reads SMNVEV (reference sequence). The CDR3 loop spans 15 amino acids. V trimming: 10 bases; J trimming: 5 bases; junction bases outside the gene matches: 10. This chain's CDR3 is CATTPGTSGNNEQFF. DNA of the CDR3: TGTGCCACGACACCCGGGACTAGCGGTAACAATGAGCAGTTCTTC.

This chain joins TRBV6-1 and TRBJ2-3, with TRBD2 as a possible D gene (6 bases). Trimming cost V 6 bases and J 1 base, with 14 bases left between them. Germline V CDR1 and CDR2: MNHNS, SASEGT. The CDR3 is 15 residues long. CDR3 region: CASRSLASGTDTQYF. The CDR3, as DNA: TGTGCCAGCAGGTCACTAGCTTCGGGCACAGATACGCAGTATTTT.

CDR3 in DNA: TGTGCCAGCAGCCATTCGATCCAGGGGAGTTTCCCCGGGGAGCTGTTTTTT. It is translated as CASSHSIQGSFPGELFF. The chain uses TRBV9 and TRBJ2-2, with D tentatively TRBD1 (6 bases). The CDR3 loop spans 17 amino acids. The V gene's germline CDR1 is SGDLS and CDR2 YYNGEE. V was trimmed by 4 bases and J by 6 bases, leaving 22 bases between them.

The CDR3 DNA follows: TGTGCCAGTAGTATGAATGGTTTCGGGACTGTGCTCGGTGGTCAGCCCCAGCATTTT. Encoded protein: CASSMNGFGTVLGGQPQHF. J is TRBJ1-5 and V is TRBV19; maybe TRBD1 (5 bases). CDR1 is LNHDA and CDR2 is SQIVND in the germline V gene (reference sequence). This CDR3 has 19 amino acids. The germline V and J ends were trimmed by 3 bases and 6 bases, with 27 bases remaining between them.

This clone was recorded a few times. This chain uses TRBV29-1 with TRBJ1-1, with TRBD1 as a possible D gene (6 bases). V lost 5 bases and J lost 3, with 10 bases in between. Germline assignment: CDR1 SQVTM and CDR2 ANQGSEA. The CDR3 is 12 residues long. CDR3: CSVTPGDTEAFF. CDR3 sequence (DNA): TGCAGCGTTACCCCAGGGGACACTGAAGCTTTCTTT.

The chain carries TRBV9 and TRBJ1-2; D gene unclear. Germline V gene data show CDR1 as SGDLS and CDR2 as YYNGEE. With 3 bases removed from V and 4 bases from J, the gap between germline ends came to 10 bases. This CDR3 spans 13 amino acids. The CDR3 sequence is CASSGAQIYGYTF. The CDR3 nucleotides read TGTGCCAGCAGCGGGGCCCAGATCTATGGCTACACCTTC.

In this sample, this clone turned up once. The CDR3 bases are TGCAGCGTGAGGACAGGGGTCTCCTACGAGCAGTACTTC. Translation gives CSVRTGVSYEQYF. The genes are TRBV29-1 and TRBJ2-7, with TRBD1 matching 9 bases. Trimming at V came to 6 bases and at J to 0 bases, leaving 3 bases not matched to a gene. CDR1 is SQVTM and CDR2 is ANQGSEA in the germline V gene. The CDR3 loop spans 13 amino acids.

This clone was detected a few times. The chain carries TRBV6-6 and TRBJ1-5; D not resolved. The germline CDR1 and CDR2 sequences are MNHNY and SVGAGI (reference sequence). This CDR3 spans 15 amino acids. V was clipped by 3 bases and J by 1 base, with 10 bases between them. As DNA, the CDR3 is TGTGCCAGCAGTTATAGGAGGGCAAGCAATCAGCCCCAGCATTTT. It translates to CASSYRRASNQPQHF.

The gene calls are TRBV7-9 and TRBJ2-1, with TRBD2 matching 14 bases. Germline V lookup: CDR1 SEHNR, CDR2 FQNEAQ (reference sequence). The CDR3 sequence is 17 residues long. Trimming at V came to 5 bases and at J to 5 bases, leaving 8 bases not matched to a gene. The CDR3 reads CASSPRGLAGANNEQFF. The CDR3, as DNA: TGTGCCAGCAGCCCTAGGGGACTAGCGGGAGCTAACAATGAGCAGTTCTTC.

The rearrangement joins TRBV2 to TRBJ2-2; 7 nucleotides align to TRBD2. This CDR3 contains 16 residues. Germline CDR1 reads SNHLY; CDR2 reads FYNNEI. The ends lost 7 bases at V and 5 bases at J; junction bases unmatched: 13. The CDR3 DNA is TGTGCCAGCACTGTATTGGGGGGGGGAATGACCGGGGAGCTGTTTTTT. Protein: CASTVLGGGMTGELFF.

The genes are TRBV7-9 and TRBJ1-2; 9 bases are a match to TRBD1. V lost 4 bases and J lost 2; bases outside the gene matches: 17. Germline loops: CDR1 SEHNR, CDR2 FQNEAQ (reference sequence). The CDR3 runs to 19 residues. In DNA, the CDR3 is TGTGCCAGCAGCTCCCGGCAGAACAGGGGGCGAGAAACCAACTATGGCTACACCTTC. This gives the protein CASSSRQNRGRETNYGYTF.

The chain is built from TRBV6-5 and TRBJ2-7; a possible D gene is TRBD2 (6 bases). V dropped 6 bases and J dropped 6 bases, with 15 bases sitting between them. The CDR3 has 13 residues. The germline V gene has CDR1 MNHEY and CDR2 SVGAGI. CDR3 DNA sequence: TGTGCCAGCAGACACTTGGAGGGTCCCGAGCAGTACTTC. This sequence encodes CASRHLEGPEQYF.

The CDR3 bases are TGTGCCAGCGGGAGGGACACCATATATTTT. Protein product: CASGRDTIYF. The V and J genes are TRBV6-5 and TRBJ1-3; no definite D call. Trimming took off 8 bases at V and 8 bases at J, with 7 bases between the two ends. The CDR3 has 10 residues. Germline lookup yields CDR1 MNHEY and CDR2 SVGAGI.

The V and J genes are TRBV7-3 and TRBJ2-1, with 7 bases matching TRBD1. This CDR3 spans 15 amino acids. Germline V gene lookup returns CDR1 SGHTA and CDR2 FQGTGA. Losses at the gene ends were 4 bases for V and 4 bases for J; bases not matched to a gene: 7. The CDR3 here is CASSSHRGPYNEQFF. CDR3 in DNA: TGTGCCAGCAGCTCCCACAGGGGTCCGTACAATGAGCAGTTCTTC.